A single sample is the source of the 26 T cell receptor beta chains below, sequenced in a study of radiation and T cells in renal cell carcinoma. The data were produced by immunoSEQ multiplex PCR, yet TCRdb's version contains in-frame clones alone and is incomplete. This table holds about 120,000 clones, 65% to 85% found once. The sample's time point: blood 2 weeks post-SBRT. Indicated treatment: 15 Gy SBRT to primary tumor, nephrectomy 4 weeks later. The source material was blood, sampled from a patient whose treatment included radiotherapy and nephrectomy. The source of these receptors is a man aged 45-65 years with renal cell carcinoma.

The chain carries TRBV27 and TRBJ1-2; D unclear. Trimming took off 3 bases at V and 2 bases at J, with 7 bases between the two ends. Germline V gives CDR1 MNHEY, CDR2 SMNVEV (reference sequence). CDR3 length: 13 residues. In DNA, the CDR3 is TGTGCCAGCAGTTTCAGATTAAACTATGGCTACACCTTC. It translates to CASSFRLNYGYTF.

The chain is built from TRBV30 and TRBJ1-2, with 11 bases matching TRBD1. Germline CDR1 is GTSNPN and CDR2 is SVGIG (reference sequence). V shed 3 bases, J shed 4 bases, and the junction held 4 bases outside the gene matches. This CDR3 comprises 14 residues. As DNA, the CDR3 is TGTGCCTGGAGCCCCGGGACAGGGGGCTATGGCTACACCTTC. It translates to CAWSPGTGGYGYTF.

The chain joins TRBV7-9 to TRBJ2-3, with a tentative D call TRBD1 (6 bases). This CDR3 region has 12 residues. Germline values: CDR1 SEHNR, CDR2 FQNEAQ (reference sequence). V lost 5 bases and J 7 bases, leaving 10 bases between the germline ends. CDR3 sequence: CASSVGGNTQYF. In DNA form, the CDR3 reads TGTGCCAGCAGCGTAGGGGGAAATACGCAGTATTTT. The full variable domain, with the rest looked up from reference TRBV7-9 and TRBJ2-3, is DTGVSQNPRHKITKRGQNVTFRCDPISEHNRLYWYRQTLGQGPEFLTYFQNEAQLEKSRLLSDRFSAERPKGSFSTLEIQRTEQGDSAMYLCASSVGGNTQYFGPGTRLTVL.

CDR3 DNA sequence: TGTGCCAGCAGTTATGGGCGAGGACAATACGAGCAGTACTTC. It encodes CASSYGRGQYEQYF. The rearrangement links TRBV6-5 to TRBJ2-7; perhaps TRBD1 as D (5 bases). The CDR3 covers 14 residues. V lost 3 bases to trimming and J lost 4 bases, with 13 bases between them. CDR1 is MNHEY, CDR2 SVGAGI, per germline.

This chain uses TRBV5-1 with TRBJ2-1, with 7 bases fitting TRBD1. Germline loops: CDR1 SGHRS, CDR2 YFSETQ. CDR3 size: 13 residues. With V trimmed by 0 bases and J by 10 bases, 4 bases remained unmatched. The CDR3 spells CASSLEQGNEQFF. CDR3 DNA sequence: TGCGCCAGCAGCTTGGAACAGGGGAACGAGCAGTTCTTC.

The chain employs TRBV28 and TRBJ2-7; 7 nucleotides match TRBD2. The CDR3 consists of 13 residues. J lost 3 bases, V lost 6 bases, and 5 bases had no gene match. Germline assignment: CDR1 MDHEN and CDR2 SYDVKM. The DNA of the CDR3 is TGTGCCAGCAGCCCGGGGGGAGGCTACGAGCAGTACTTC. It translates to CASSPGGGYEQYF.

This clone appeared once. The chain combines TRBV28 with TRBJ1-4; D is unresolved. Germline-derived CDR1 and CDR2 are MDHEN and SYDVKM. The CDR3 consists of 16 residues. Trimming cost V 7 bases and J 8 bases, with 23 bases left between them. CDR3 loop: CASMSRVSFMGEKLFF. The CDR3 DNA is TGTGCCAGCATGAGTAGAGTTTCTTTTATGGGAGAAAAACTGTTTTTT.

With respect to this clone: At one end, the junction sequence differs from germline, possibly due to a read error. This chain uses TRBV6-5 with TRBJ2-3; D may be TRBD2 (5 bases). This CDR3 has 15 residues. Looked up from germline, CDR1 is MNHEY and CDR2 is SVGAGI. The CDR3 loop reads CASTYSRASTDTQYF. In DNA form, the CDR3 reads TGTGCCAGCACTTACTCGAGGGCTTCCACAGATACGCAGTATTTT.

The chain recombines TRBV7-2 with TRBJ2-3; D possibly corresponds to TRBD1 (6 bases). Trimming removed 6 bases from V and 1 base from J, with 14 bases in between. The CDR3 spans 15 residues. CDR1 is SGHTA, CDR2 FQGNSA, per germline. DNA of the CDR3: TGTGCCAGCAGTTTACAGGGCGTGGGCACAGATACGCAGTATTTT. This encodes CASSLQGVGTDTQYF. The full variable domain, completed using reference TRBV7-2 and TRBJ2-3, is GAGVSQSPSNKVTEKGKDVELRCDPISGHTALYWYRQSLGQGLEFLIYFQGNSAPDKSGLPSDRFSAERTGGSVSTLTIQRTQQEDSAVYLCASSLQGVGTDTQYFGPGTRLTVL.

The gene calls are TRBV30 and TRBJ1-1; the match to TRBD1 covers 9 bases. The J segment lost 2 bases and the V segment lost 4 bases, leaving 11 bases of the junction unmatched. Germline lookup yields CDR1 GTSNPN and CDR2 SVGIG (reference sequence). The CDR3 runs 16 residues. In DNA, the CDR3 is TGTGCCTGGACCCTAGGACAGGGGCAGGTTAACACTGAAGCTTTCTTT. Its translation: CAWTLGQGQVNTEAFF.

CDR3 bases: TGTGCCTGGGGAAAGCGGGGGGCTCCCTACGAGCAGTACTTC. Its protein is CAWGKRGAPYEQYF. This sequence joins TRBV30 and TRBJ2-7; 9 nucleotides align to TRBD2. The CDR3 has 14 amino acids. V lost 5 bases to trimming and J lost 2 bases; unmatched junction nucleotides: 7. Germline CDR1 GTSNPN, CDR2 SVGIG (reference sequence). Complete variable domain (other parts from reference TRBV30 and TRBJ2-7): SQTIHQWPATLVQPVGSPLSLECTVEGTSNPNLYWYRQAAGRGLQLLFYSVGIGQISSEVPQNLSASRPQDRQFILSSKKLLLSDSGFYLCAWGKRGAPYEQYFGPGTRLTVT.

The rearrangement joins TRBV6-1 to TRBJ1-1; D may be TRBD1 (5 bases). This CDR3 is 13 amino acids long. Germline lookup yields CDR1 MNHNS and CDR2 SASEGT. Between the trimmed V and J ends, which lost 6 bases and 7 bases, there was a span of 15 bases. The CDR3 sequence: CASRTRDSLEAFF. The CDR3 DNA reads as TGTGCCAGCAGGACCCGAGACAGCCTTGAAGCTTTCTTT.

The rearrangement uses TRBV28 and TRBJ1-2, with TRBD1 as a possible D gene (5 bases). This CDR3 is built from 14 residues. Germline CDR1 reads MDHEN; CDR2 reads SYDVKM. V dropped 3 bases and J dropped 1 base, with 9 bases sitting between them. The CDR3 coding sequence is TGTGCCAGCAGTTTCCCAGGGTTTAACTATGGCTACACCTTC. Translated: CASSFPGFNYGYTF.

The V call is TRBV5-6, the J call TRBJ1-2; D is perhaps TRBD1 (5 bases). The ends were cut back, 0 bases at V and 8 bases at J, with 11 bases in the middle. Germline V lookup: CDR1 SGHDT, CDR2 YYEEEE. This CDR3 is 13 amino acids long. Here the CDR3 reads CASSLGGTGGYTF. The CDR3 bases are TGTGCCAGCAGCTTGGGAGGGACTGGCGGCTACACCTTC. The variable domain in full, completed from reference TRBV5-6 and TRBJ1-2, reads DAGVTQSPTHLIKTRGQQVTLRCSPKSGHDTVSWYQQALGQGPQFIFQYYEEEERQRGNFPDRFSGHQFPNYSSELNVNALLLGDSALYLCASSLGGTGGYTFGSGTRLTVV.

The V and J genes are TRBV29-1 and TRBJ2-7, with 9 bases aligning to TRBD1. Looked up from germline, CDR1 is SQVTM and CDR2 is ANQGSEA. The V segment lost 5 bases and the J segment 2 bases; nucleotides outside the gene matches: 10. The CDR3 contains 15 residues. The CDR3 loop is CSVKGGTGNPYEQYF. The CDR3 region has the DNA TGCAGCGTTAAGGGAGGGACAGGGAACCCCTACGAGCAGTACTTC.

This chain connects TRBV7-9 to TRBJ2-5; no definite D call. Germline loops: CDR1 SEHNR, CDR2 FQNEAQ (reference sequence). The CDR3 covers 13 residues. V shed 5 bases and J shed 4 bases, with 11 bases lying between them. The CDR3 sequence: CASSRNVGETQYF. CDR3 DNA: TGTGCCAGCAGCCGAAACGTCGGAGAGACCCAGTACTTC.

Remarks on this clone: A much bigger clone sits one base away, suggesting this may be a read error. CDR3 nucleotides: TGTGCCAGCAGCTTCTTTGGGGCCAACGTCCTGACTTTC. Its translation is CASSFFGANVLTF. The chain uses TRBV7-3 and TRBJ2-6; D not resolved. Trimming pared 3 bases from V and 3 bases from J, leaving 3 bases between. There are 13 residues in the CDR3. The V gene's germline CDR1 is SGHTA and CDR2 FQGTGA.

This clone was detected a few times. The rearrangement links TRBV9 to TRBJ1-2, with D unclear. Looked up from germline, CDR1 is SGDLS and CDR2 is YYNGEE. CDR3 length equals 14 residues. Trimming stripped 1 base from V and 4 bases from J, with 11 bases between. Here the CDR3 reads CASSVSPESYGYTF. The CDR3 DNA reads TGTGCCAGCAGCGTATCCCCCGAATCCTATGGCTACACCTTC. Variable domain in full (rest from reference TRBV9 and TRBJ1-2): DSGVTQTPKHLITATGQRVTLRCSPRSGDLSVYWYQQSLDQGLQFLIQYYNGEERAKGNILERFSAQQFPDLHSELNLSSLELGDSALYFCASSVSPESYGYTFGSGTRLTVV.

The chain recombines TRBV2 with TRBJ2-5; 8 positions match TRBD1. Germline lookup yields CDR1 SNHLY and CDR2 FYNNEI. CDR3 length equals 15 residues. With V trimmed by 8 bases and J by 1 base, 9 bases remained unmatched. The CDR3 DNA follows: TGTGCCAGCCTAAAACAGACAGGGGCCCAAGAGACCCAGTACTTC. Amino acid sequence: CASLKQTGAQETQYF.

The chain uses TRBV10-1 and TRBJ2-7; 8 nucleotides align to TRBD2. The CDR3 has 14 amino acids. Germline CDR1 and CDR2: WNHNN and SYGVQD (reference sequence). The junction had 9 bases not matched to a gene; V was cut back by 6 bases and J by 5 bases. CDR3 bases: TGCGCCAGCAGCCTGGCCGGGACTAGGAACGAGCAGTACTTC. Translated, it gives CASSLAGTRNEQYF.

V usage is TRBV7-9 and J usage is TRBJ1-5; TRBD1 aligns across 8 bases. J was trimmed by 6 bases and V by 3 bases; bases with no gene match: 10. CDR1 and CDR2 from the germline V gene are SEHNR and FQNEAQ (reference sequence). This CDR3 spans 16 amino acids. CDR3 DNA: TGTGCCAGCAGCTTGGGGACAGGCGGGTGGGGTCAGCCCCAGCATTTT. Amino acids: CASSLGTGGWGQPQHF.

The rearrangement links TRBV4-2 to TRBJ2-1; 10 bases match TRBD1. The ends lost 0 bases at V and 5 bases at J; junction bases unmatched: 1. The CDR3 totals 15 residues. Germline V gene data show CDR1 as LGHNA and CDR2 as YNFKEQ. CDR3 residues: CASSQEDRGNNEQFF. The CDR3, as DNA: TGTGCCAGCAGCCAAGAGGACAGGGGGAACAATGAGCAGTTCTTC.

DNA for the CDR3: TGCGCCAGCGGAGGGGCGCTAGCTAGCACAGATACGCAGTATTTT. Protein: CASGGALASTDTQYF. V is TRBV10-2 and J is TRBJ2-3, with D possibly matching TRBD2 (6 bases). CDR3 length equals 15 residues. Germline CDR1 WSHSY, CDR2 SAAADI. Trimming cost V 8 bases and J 0 bases, with 15 bases left between them.

Worth noting for this clone: In the same sample, other DNA sequences code for this CDR3. CDR3 loop: CASSLEETQYF. The DNA of the CDR3 is TGCGCCAGCAGCTTGGAGGAGACCCAGTACTTC. The rearrangement links TRBV5-1 to TRBJ2-5; no firm D call. CDR3 length equals 11 residues. Germline values: CDR1 SGHRS, CDR2 YFSETQ. V lost 0 bases and J lost 5, with 2 bases in between.

This chain connects TRBV9 to TRBJ2-3, with D possibly matching TRBD2 (5 bases). V lost 0 bases, J lost 1 base, and 12 bases lay in between. Germline V gives CDR1 SGDLS, CDR2 YYNGEE. The CDR3 has 16 amino acids. In DNA form, the CDR3 reads TGTGCCAGCAGCGTAGTAAGCGGATCGGGCACAGATACGCAGTATTTT. Amino acids: CASSVVSGSGTDTQYF.

CDR3 loop: CASSPITMDTQYF. The DNA for the CDR3 is TGTGCCAGCAGCCCGATAACCATGGATACGCAGTATTTT. The genes are TRBV7-3 and TRBJ2-3, with no clear D. V shed 5 bases and J shed 6 bases, with 12 bases lying between them. Germline V CDR1 and CDR2: SGHTA, FQGTGA. This CDR3 contains 13 residues. Full variable domain (outside the CDR3, taken from reference TRBV7-3 and TRBJ2-3): GAGVSQTPSNKVTEKGKYVELRCDPISGHTALYWYRQSLGQGPEFLIYFQGTGAADDSGLPNDRFFAVRPEGSVSTLKIQRTERGDSAVYLCASSPITMDTQYFGPGTRLTVL.